This TCR beta chain was retrieved from a study of cytomegalovirus exposure and HLA in healthy donors. Germline loops: CDR1 SGHRS, CDR2 YFSETQ. V lost 1 base and J 0 bases, leaving 13 bases between the germline ends. CDR3 size: 16 residues. The PCR was carried out with 60 Vbeta primers and 13 Jbeta primers. The data were produced by immunoSEQ multiplex PCR, yet TCRdb's version contains in-frame clones alone and is incomplete. Of about 140,000 clones listed, 77% are singletons. This clonotype was sampled from a woman in her fifties or sixties in good health and CMV-seronegative. This chain joins TRBV5-1 and TRBJ1-1; the D gene is possibly TRBD1 (6 bases). The sample was PBMCs. The CDR3 bases are TGCGCCAGCAGCTTGAACCCAGGGGTGGTGAACACTGAAGCTTTCTTT. Its translation is CASSLNPGVVNTEAFF.